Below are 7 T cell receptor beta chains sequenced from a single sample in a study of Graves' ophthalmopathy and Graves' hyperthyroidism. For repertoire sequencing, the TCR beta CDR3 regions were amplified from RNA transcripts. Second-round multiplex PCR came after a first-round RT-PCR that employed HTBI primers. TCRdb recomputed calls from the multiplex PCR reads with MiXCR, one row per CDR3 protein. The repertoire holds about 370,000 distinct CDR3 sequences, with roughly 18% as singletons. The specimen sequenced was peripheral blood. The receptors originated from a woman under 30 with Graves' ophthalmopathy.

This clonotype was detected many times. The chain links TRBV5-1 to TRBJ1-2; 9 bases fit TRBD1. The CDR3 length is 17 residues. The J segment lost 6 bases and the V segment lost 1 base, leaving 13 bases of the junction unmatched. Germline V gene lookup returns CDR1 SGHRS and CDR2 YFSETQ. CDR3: CASSLTPGQGVGNGYTF. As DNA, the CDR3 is TGCGCCAGCAGCTTGACGCCGGGACAGGGAGTGGGGAATGGCTACACCTTC.

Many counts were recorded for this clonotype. The CDR3 here is CATSDQGSNQPQHF. For the CDR3, the DNA is TGTGCCACCAGTGATCAGGGTAGCAATCAGCCCCAGCATTTT. This chain connects TRBV24-1 to TRBJ1-5, with a possible D match to TRBD1 (5 bases). This CDR3 contains 14 residues. Deletions cut 3 bases from V and 0 bases from J, with 5 bases between. Germline assignment: CDR1 KGHDR and CDR2 SFDVKD.

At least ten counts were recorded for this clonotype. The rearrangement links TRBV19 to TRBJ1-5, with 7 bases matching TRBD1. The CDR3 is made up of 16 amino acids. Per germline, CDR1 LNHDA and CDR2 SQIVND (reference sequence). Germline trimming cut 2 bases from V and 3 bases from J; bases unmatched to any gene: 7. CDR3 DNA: TGTGCCAGTAGTATAACGTCCACAGGGGACAATCAGCCCCAGCATTTT. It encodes CASSITSTGDNQPQHF.

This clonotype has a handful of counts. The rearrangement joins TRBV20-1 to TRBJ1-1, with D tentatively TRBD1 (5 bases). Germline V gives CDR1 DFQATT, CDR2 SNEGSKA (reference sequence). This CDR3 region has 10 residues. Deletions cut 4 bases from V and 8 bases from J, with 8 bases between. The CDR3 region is CSANNREAFF. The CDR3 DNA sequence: TGCAGTGCTAATAACAGGGAAGCTTTCTTT.

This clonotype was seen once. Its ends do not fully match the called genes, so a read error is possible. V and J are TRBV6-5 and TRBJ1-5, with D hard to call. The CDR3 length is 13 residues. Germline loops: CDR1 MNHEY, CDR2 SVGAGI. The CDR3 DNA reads TGTGCCAGCAGTCACTCTAACGGTCAGCCCCAGCATTTT. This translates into CASSHSNGQPQHF.

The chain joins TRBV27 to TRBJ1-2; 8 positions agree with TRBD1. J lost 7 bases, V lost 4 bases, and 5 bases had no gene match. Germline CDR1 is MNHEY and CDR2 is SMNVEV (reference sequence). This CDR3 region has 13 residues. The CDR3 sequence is CASSSRGRFGYTF. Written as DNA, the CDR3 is TGTGCCAGCAGTTCCAGGGGGCGCTTTGGCTACACCTTC.

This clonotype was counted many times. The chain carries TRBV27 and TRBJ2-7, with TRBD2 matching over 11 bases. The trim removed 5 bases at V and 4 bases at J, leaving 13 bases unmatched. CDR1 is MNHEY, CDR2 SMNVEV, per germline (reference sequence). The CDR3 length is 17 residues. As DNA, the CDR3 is TGTGCCAGCAGTCCGTTTTCGACTAGCGGGAAAGGGTACGAGCAGTACTTC. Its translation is CASSPFSTSGKGYEQYF.